This entry concerns a single TCR beta chain. Antigen specificity is unknown. The ViraFEST assay expanded antigen-specific CD4+ T cells with viral peptide pools before sequencing. Isolating CD4+ T cells followed more than 9 days of culture. Wells of 1.5 million to 2 million PBMC each were grown with 8.5 to 10 IU/ml IL-2 and roughly 10 ug/ml peptides. Cultures received IL-2 medium that replaced half the medium on days 3 and 7. Germline CDR1 SQVTM, CDR2 ANQGSEA. V lost 4 bases to trimming and J lost 7 bases; unmatched junction nucleotides: 8. The CDR3 length is 13 residues. The data were obtained in a study of vaccination effects on CD4 cells after COVID-19. Study findings and constraints: By a late point after vaccination, infection- and vaccine-induced clones had shrunk markedly through clonal contraction. Few convalescent patients were studied, and early post-infection samples were lacking.

Clones were sequenced by immunoSEQ multiplex PCR, and TCRdb holds only the in-frame ones, with some missing. The sample records tens of thousands of clones, approximately 73% being singletons. The clonotype originates from a human donor who received a COVID-19 vaccine. Sequencing was performed on CD4+ T cells from PBMCs cultured with HCoV-229E spike peptides, taken before COVID-19 vaccination. The genes are TRBV29-1 and TRBJ2-7; TRBD2 aligns across 9 bases. The CDR3, as DNA: TGCAGCGTTGTAATAGCGGGAGAGGGGGAGCAGTACTTC. This sequence encodes CSVVIAGEGEQYF.